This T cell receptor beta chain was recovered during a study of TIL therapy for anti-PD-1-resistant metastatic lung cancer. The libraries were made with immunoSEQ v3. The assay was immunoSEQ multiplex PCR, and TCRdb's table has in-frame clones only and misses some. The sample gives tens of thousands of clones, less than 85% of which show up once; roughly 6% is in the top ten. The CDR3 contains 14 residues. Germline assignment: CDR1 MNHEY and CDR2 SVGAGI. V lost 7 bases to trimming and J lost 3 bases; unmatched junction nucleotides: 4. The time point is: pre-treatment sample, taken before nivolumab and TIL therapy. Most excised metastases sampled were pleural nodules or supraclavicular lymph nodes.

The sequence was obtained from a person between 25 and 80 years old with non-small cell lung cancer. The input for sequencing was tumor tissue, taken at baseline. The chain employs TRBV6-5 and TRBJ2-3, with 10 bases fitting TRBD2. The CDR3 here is CASKREGLTDTQYF. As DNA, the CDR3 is TGTGCCAGCAAGCGGGAGGGCCTGACAGATACGCAGTATTTT.